The rows below give T cell receptor beta chains drawn from one sample of a study of OX40 agonist ivuxolimab in advanced cancers. Generated by immunoSEQ multiplex PCR, the TCRdb table keeps only in-frame clones and is missing some. The sample shows under 25,000 clones, 79% of them seen only once. Sequences were derived from CD4+ or CD8+ T cells sorted from blood, sampled in a trial of the OX40 agonist ivuxolimab. The receptors derive from an adult with an advanced solid tumor such as melanoma, head and neck, liver or kidney cancer. CDR3s include the opening cysteine and the closing phenylalanine or tryptophan. Fields, in order: V gene, clone size, J gene, D gene, CDR3 protein, CDR3 DNA. D genes are given only for firm matches. A clone size is listed for some rows: how often the clone was seen (once, few, many), or a class if it is expanded.

>TRBV11-2|NA|TRBJ1-1|NA
CASSQGPNTEAFF
TGTGCCAGCAGCCAGGGGCCGAACACTGAAGCTTTCTTT
>TRBV4-3|NA|TRBJ2-2|NA
CASSQFTAGELFF
TGCGCCAGCAGCCAATTTACGGCCGGGGAGCTGTTTTTT
>TRBV7-2|NA|TRBJ1-3|NA
CASSPGTSGNTIYF
TGTGCCAGCAGTCCTGGGACCTCTGGAAACACCATATATTTT
>TRBV29-1|NA|TRBJ2-1|NA
CSVEWGSGIDEQFF
TGCAGCGTTGAATGGGGTTCAGGGATCGATGAGCAGTTCTTC
>TRBV30|NA|TRBJ1-1|NA
CAWDALLEGTEAFF
TGTGCCTGGGATGCCCTGTTGGAGGGCACTGAAGCTTTCTTT
>TRBV29-1|NA|TRBJ1-2|TRBD1
CSARGQDGYTF
TGCAGCGCCCGAGGACAGGATGGCTACACCTTC
>TRBV7-9|NA|TRBJ1-2|TRBD1
CASSLLGTEDGYTF
TGTGCCAGCAGCCTTCTAGGGACAGAGGATGGCTACACCTTC
>TRBV5-1|NA|TRBJ2-7|TRBD1
CASSSQQGVFYEQYF
TGCGCCAGCAGCTCGCAACAGGGGGTCTTCTACGAGCAGTACTTC
>TRBV2|NA|TRBJ1-2|TRBD1
CASSEPTRDSKGYGYTF
TGTGCCAGCAGTGAGCCTACCCGGGACAGTAAAGGCTATGGCTACACCTTC
>TRBV6-5|NA|TRBJ2-7|NA
CASSYEGSAAHEQYF
TGTGCCAGCAGTTACGAGGGATCAGCGGCTCACGAGCAGTACTTC
>TRBV25-1|NA|TRBJ2-5|NA
CASSVVGVETQYF
TGTGCCAGCAGTGTGGTGGGAGTAGAGACCCAGTACTTC
>TRBV6-5|NA|TRBJ1-1|NA
CASSYSNGLIGTEAFF
TGTGCCAGCAGTTACTCTAACGGGCTAATTGGCACTGAAGCTTTCTTT
>TRBV4-1|NA|TRBJ2-3|NA
CASSQTADTQYF
TGCGCCAGCAGCCAAACAGCGGATACGCAGTATTTT
>TRBV27|NA|TRBJ2-7|NA
CASSYTTSYEQYF
TGTGCCAGCAGTTACACAACCTCCTACGAGCAGTACTTC
>TRBV25-1|NA|TRBJ1-6|NA
CASSDRVRSPLHF
TGTGCCAGCAGTGACAGGGTGCGTTCACCCCTCCACTTT
>TRBV27|NA|TRBJ1-2|NA
CASSLSSFNYGYTF
TGTGCCAGCAGTTTATCCAGTTTTAACTATGGCTACACCTTC
>TRBV27|NA|TRBJ2-3|TRBD2
CASSLLTSGRTDTQYF
TGTGCCAGCTCCTTACTAACTAGCGGCAGGACAGATACGCAGTATTTT
>TRBV4-3|NA|TRBJ1-1|NA
CASSRPPNTEAFF
TGCGCCAGCAGCCGTCCTCCGAACACTGAAGCTTTCTTT
>TRBV4-2|NA|TRBJ1-6|NA
CASSQISGNSPLHF
TGTGCCAGCAGCCAAATTTCGGGAAATTCACCCCTCCACTTT
>TRBV5-4|NA|TRBJ2-5|TRBD1
CASSLQGARETQYF
TGTGCCAGCAGCTTACAGGGGGCACGGGAGACCCAGTACTTC
>TRBV6-4|NA|TRBJ2-3|NA
CASSDSISSYTDTQYF
TGTGCCAGCAGTGACTCGATTAGCAGCTACACAGATACGCAGTATTTT
>TRBV5-1|NA|TRBJ2-1|TRBD2
CASSLYSSGGVDEQFF
TGCGCCAGCAGCCTCTATTCTAGCGGGGGGGTTGATGAGCAGTTCTTC
>TRBV9|once|TRBJ1-2|NA
CASSLQGGYTF
TGTGCCAGCAGCCTACAGGGTGGCTACACCTTC
>TRBV6-5|NA|TRBJ1-1|NA
CASSQGNTEAFF
TGTGCCAGCAGTCAAGGGAACACTGAAGCTTTCTTT
>TRBV19|NA|TRBJ1-5|TRBD1
CASSLAPGQGARGQPQHF
TGTGCCAGTAGTCTGGCCCCGGGACAGGGGGCGCGGGGTCAGCCCCAGCATTTT
>TRBV7-9|NA|TRBJ1-4|NA
CASSSVRESHEKLFF
TGTGCCAGCAGCTCCGTCAGGGAGAGTCATGAAAAACTGTTTTTT
>TRBV5-4|NA|TRBJ1-2|TRBD1
CASSARDSKEILYGYTF
TGTGCCAGCAGCGCCCGGGACAGCAAAGAAATCTTGTATGGCTACACCTTC
>TRBV4-1|NA|TRBJ2-2|NA
CASSPYFDTGELFF
TGCGCCAGCAGCCCATATTTTGACACCGGGGAGCTGTTTTTT
>TRBV7-9|NA|TRBJ1-1|NA
CASRERGNTEAFF
TGTGCCAGCAGAGAAAGGGGGAACACTGAAGCTTTCTTT
>TRBV7-9|once|TRBJ2-7|NA
CASSWGADYEQYF
TGTGCCAGCAGCTGGGGAGCCGACTACGAGCAGTACTTC
>TRBV7-2|NA|TRBJ2-5|NA
CASSLALRETQYF
TGTGCCAGCAGCTTAGCGCTACGGGAGACCCAGTACTTC
>TRBV28|NA|TRBJ1-1|NA
CASSSRMNTEAFF
TGTGCCAGCAGTTCACGCATGAACACTGAAGCTTTCTTT
>TRBV7-6|few|TRBJ2-2|NA
CASSLYRIDTGELFF
TGTGCCAGCAGCTTATACAGGATAGACACCGGGGAGCTGTTTTTT
>TRBV27|NA|TRBJ2-7|TRBD1
CASSLAGQGTLYEQYF
TGTGCCAGCAGTCTAGCTGGACAGGGGACACTTTACGAGCAGTACTTC
>TRBV29-1|NA|TRBJ2-1|TRBD2
CSVEGFAGGYNEQFF
TGCAGCGTTGAGGGGTTTGCGGGGGGGTACAATGAGCAGTTCTTC
>TRBV27|NA|TRBJ1-2|NA
CASSLHREDPSGYTF
TGTGCCAGCAGTTTACACAGGGAGGACCCAAGTGGCTACACCTTC
>TRBV2|NA|TRBJ1-1|NA
CASSDSANTEAFF
TGTGCCAGCAGTGACAGCGCTAACACTGAAGCTTTCTTT
>TRBV27|NA|TRBJ2-2|NA
CASSLGTTGELFF
TGTGCCAGCAGTTTAGGGACGACCGGGGAGCTGTTTTTT
>TRBV5-4|NA|TRBJ1-1|NA
CASSLDAGSAEAFF
TGTGCCAGCAGCTTGGATGCGGGATCCGCTGAAGCTTTCTTT
>TRBV15|NA|TRBJ1-5|NA
CATSRDSSEVSNQPQHF
TGTGCCACCAGCAGAGATTCGTCGGAAGTAAGCAATCAGCCCCAGCATTTT
>TRBV9|NA|TRBJ1-1|NA
CASNSDSMNTEAFF
TGTGCCAGCAATTCGGACAGCATGAACACTGAAGCTTTCTTT
>TRBV7-9|NA|TRBJ2-7|NA
CASRSGASDEQYF
TGTGCCAGCAGGTCCGGGGCGAGCGACGAGCAGTACTTC
>TRBV7-9|NA|TRBJ2-1|NA
CASSPLMGAGTNEQFF
TGTGCCAGCAGCCCACTGATGGGGGCAGGGACAAATGAGCAGTTCTTC
>TRBV27|NA|TRBJ1-2|NA
CASSLSLRGGYTF
TGTGCCAGCAGTTTATCTCTTCGGGGTGGCTACACCTTC
>TRBV2|NA|TRBJ2-7|NA
CASSGYEQYF
TGTGCCAGCAGTGGTTACGAGCAGTACTTC
>TRBV7-6|NA|TRBJ1-4|TRBD1
CASSSDRVDEKLFF
TGTGCCAGCAGTAGTGACAGGGTAGATGAAAAACTGTTTTTT
>TRBV5-1|NA|TRBJ2-3|NA
CASSLGFGVGARAPSTDTQYF
TGCGCCAGCAGCTTGGGGTTCGGTGTGGGGGCGCGGGCCCCTAGCACAGATACGCAGTATTTT
>TRBV19|NA|TRBJ2-2|NA
CASSIGTGWTGELFF
TGTGCCAGTAGTATAGGGACGGGGTGGACCGGGGAGCTGTTTTTT
>TRBV7-9|NA|TRBJ2-1|NA
CASSLTGHYNEQFF
TGTGCCAGCAGCCTTACGGGACACTACAATGAGCAGTTCTTC
>TRBV7-2|NA|TRBJ1-2|NA
CASSEVLGTYYGYTF
TGTGCCAGCAGCGAAGTTCTGGGGACATACTATGGCTACACCTTC
>TRBV11-3|NA|TRBJ2-1|NA
CASSLQGTYNEQFF
TGTGCCAGCAGCTTACAGGGAACCTACAATGAGCAGTTCTTC
>TRBV14|NA|TRBJ2-1|NA
CASAPWDVTYNEQFF
TGTGCCAGCGCACCCTGGGACGTTACCTACAATGAGCAGTTCTTC
>TRBV28|NA|TRBJ2-6|NA
CASSPEIPIYSGANVLTF
TGTGCCAGCAGTCCCGAGATACCAATTTACTCTGGGGCCAACGTCCTGACTTTC
>TRBV7-6|once|TRBJ1-5|NA
CASSLASSQPQHF
TGTGCCAGCAGCTTAGCGAGCAGTCAGCCCCAGCATTTT
>TRBV7-9|NA|TRBJ1-2|NA
CASSPLQQDDYGYTF
TGCGCCAGCAGCCCACTTCAACAGGACGACTATGGCTACACCTTC
>TRBV4-3|NA|TRBJ2-6|TRBD1
CASSQEDRAPGANVLTF
TGCGCCAGCAGCCAAGAGGACAGGGCTCCTGGGGCCAACGTCCTGACTTTC
>TRBV13|NA|TRBJ1-1|NA
CASALGNLYTEAFF
TGTGCCAGCGCCCTCGGGAATTTGTACACTGAAGCTTTCTTT
>TRBV11-1|NA|TRBJ2-7|NA
CASSLASYEQYF
TGTGCCAGCAGCTTGGCCAGCTACGAGCAGTACTTC
>TRBV11-3|NA|TRBJ2-1|TRBD1
CASSFTGGFDEQFF
TGTGCCAGCAGCTTCACAGGGGGCTTCGATGAGCAGTTCTTC